The 15 T cell receptor beta chains given below trace back to one sample, sequenced in a study of PD-L1 blockade in urothelial cancer. Some clones are missing from TCRdb's copy, which holds only in-frame ones; the method was immunoSEQ multiplex PCR. The sample holds about 38,000 clones, 75% to 95% seen once. The sequenced sample was PBMCs, obtained around atezolizumab (anti-PD-L1) treatment. Every receptor here comes from a man aged 65 to 79 with urothelial cancer.

The chain is built from TRBV6-6 and TRBJ2-7, with 11 bases aligning to TRBD2. This CDR3 comprises 16 residues. Germline trimming cut 7 bases from V and 4 bases from J; bases unmatched to any gene: 12. Germline CDR1 reads MNHNY; CDR2 reads SVGAGI (reference sequence). CDR3 amino acids: CASTLSGRARIYEQYF. CDR3 nucleotides: TGTGCCAGCACTCTTAGCGGGAGGGCCAGAATTTACGAGCAGTACTTC.

This clone is a singleton in its sample. The rearrangement joins TRBV5-1 to TRBJ1-4; 7 bases are shared with TRBD1. Germline-derived CDR1 and CDR2 are SGHRS and YFSETQ. This CDR3 region has 15 residues. J was trimmed by 2 bases and V by 0 bases; bases with no gene match: 1. The chain's CDR3 is CASSLGGQTNEKLFF. The CDR3 nucleotides are TGCGCCAGCAGCTTGGGGGGACAGACTAATGAAAAACTGTTTTTT.

The rearrangement joins TRBV6-5 to TRBJ1-4, with TRBD1 matching 9 bases. The germline V gene encodes CDR1 MNHEY and CDR2 SVGAGI. The CDR3 spans 15 residues. Trimming took 0 bases from V and 7 from J; bases not matched to a gene: 3. CDR3 residues: CASSYSGQGGEKLFF. The CDR3 DNA sequence: TGTGCCAGCAGTTACTCGGGACAGGGCGGTGAAAAACTGTTTTTT.

The chain has TRBV4-2 and TRBJ2-2; 13 bases are a match to TRBD2. The CDR3 has 17 amino acids. The V segment lost 1 base and the J segment 6 bases; nucleotides outside the gene matches: 5. Germline lookup yields CDR1 LGHNA and CDR2 YNFKEQ. CDR3 residues: CASSQAGTSGTAGELFF. As DNA, the CDR3 is TGTGCCAGCAGCCAAGCCGGGACTAGCGGGACGGCCGGGGAGCTGTTTTTT.

This clone was detected only a few times. The chain links TRBV6-4 to TRBJ2-1, with TRBD2 matching over 10 bases. The germline gives CDR1 MRHNA, CDR2 SNTAGT. The length of the CDR3 is 14 residues. Trimming cost V 6 bases and J 8 bases; bases outside gene matches: 7. The CDR3 nucleotides read TGTGCCAGCAGCTCGCTAGCGGGAGCGGATGAGCAGTTCTTC. It encodes CASSSLAGADEQFF.

In DNA, the CDR3 is TGTGCCAGCTCACCACGGCAGGGTGAGACCCAGTACTTC. Protein product: CASSPRQGETQYF. V gene TRBV18 combines with J gene TRBJ2-5, with a tentative D call TRBD1 (5 bases). The CDR3 covers 13 residues. Per the germline V gene, CDR1 is KGHSH and CDR2 is LQKENI. The V gene lost 1 base and the J gene lost 5 bases, with 8 bases spanning the gap.

The V gene is TRBV21-1, the J gene TRBJ2-2; the table's D call of TRBD1 was not tested on the DNA. TRBV21-1 constitutes a pseudogene. The CDR3 has 13 residues. For the CDR3, the DNA is TGTGCCAGCGGGACAGGGGAAGTGTGGGAGCTGTTTTTT. It specifies CASGTGEVWELFF.

The chain is built from TRBV19 and TRBJ2-7; tentatively, D is TRBD2 (5 bases). The CDR3 has 13 residues. Germline-derived CDR1 and CDR2 are LNHDA and SQIVND (reference sequence). V lost 4 bases to trimming and J lost 5 bases, with 12 bases between them. Here the CDR3 DNA reads TGTGCCAGTAGTAGCCGGGATAGGAACGAGCAGTACTTC. It translates to CASSSRDRNEQYF.

In this sample, this clone turned up once. The V gene is TRBV2, the J gene TRBJ2-7; D possibly corresponds to TRBD2 (6 bases). The CDR3 runs to 16 residues. Trimming cost V 3 bases and J 9 bases, with 24 bases left between them. Germline values: CDR1 SNHLY, CDR2 FYNNEI. The CDR3 coding sequence is TGTGCCAGCAGTGAGGGGTCGGTAGCGGCTACGAAGGGGCAGTACTTC. This translates into CASSEGSVAATKGQYF. The whole variable domain, remainder taken from reference TRBV2 and TRBJ2-7, is EPEVTQTPSHQVTQMGQEVILRCVPISNHLYFYWYRQILGQKVEFLVSFYNNEISEKSEIFDDQFSVERPDGSNFTLKIRSTKLEDSAMYFCASSEGSVAATKGQYFGPGTRLTVT.

The J gene is TRBJ2-7, the V gene TRBV4-1; 8 bases fit TRBD2. From germline, CDR1 is MGHRA and CDR2 YSYEKL. This CDR3 has 15 amino acids. The junction had 12 bases not matched to a gene; V was cut back by 4 bases and J by 7 bases. CDR3 region: CASSPPGLGPWEQYF. The DNA for the CDR3 is TGCGCCAGCAGCCCCCCGGGACTAGGCCCGTGGGAGCAGTACTTC.

This chain links TRBV5-1 with TRBJ2-1, with TRBD2 identical over 14 bases. This CDR3 has 19 amino acids. Germline CDR1 is SGHRS and CDR2 is YFSETQ. The junction had 12 bases not matched to a gene; V was cut back by 7 bases and J by 0 bases. The CDR3 DNA follows: TGCGCCAGCGCCCCCGGGACTAGCGGGAGAGAGAGCTCCTACAATGAGCAGTTCTTC. Protein sequence: CASAPGTSGRESSYNEQFF.

The chain uses TRBV18 and TRBJ2-7; D call uncertain. The V gene lost 5 bases and the J gene lost 5 bases, with 10 bases spanning the gap. Germline V gene data show CDR1 as KGHSH and CDR2 as LQKENI. The CDR3 loop spans 12 amino acids. Here the CDR3 DNA reads TGTGCCAGCTCAATCACACACCACGAGCAGTACTTC. As protein: CASSITHHEQYF.

V is TRBV4-1 and J is TRBJ2-3; TRBD2 agrees at 9 bases. This CDR3 region has 17 residues. Germline V gene lookup returns CDR1 MGHRA and CDR2 YSYEKL. The ends lost 0 bases at V and 2 bases at J; junction bases unmatched: 6. The CDR3: CASSQDGAGGPTDTQYF. The DNA of the CDR3 is TGCGCCAGCAGCCAAGATGGAGCGGGAGGCCCCACAGATACGCAGTATTTT.

This chain joins TRBV6-5 and TRBJ2-7; D might be TRBD2 (5 bases). Per the germline V gene, CDR1 is MNHEY and CDR2 is SVGAGI. The CDR3 extends over 14 amino acids. Trimming shortened V by 4 bases and J by 3 bases, and 13 bases separated the two germline ends. In DNA, the CDR3 is TGTGCCAGCAGTTTTGTAGCGACTCTCTACGAGCAGTACTTC. This encodes CASSFVATLYEQYF.

The V gene is TRBV5-6, the J gene TRBJ1-2, with 7 nucleotides matching TRBD1. CDR1 is SGHDT, CDR2 YYEEEE, per germline. This CDR3 is 15 amino acids long. V was clipped by 3 bases and J by 4 bases; unmatched bases: 9. CDR3 in amino acids: CASSYLGQGGYGYTF. The CDR3 DNA reads TGTGCCAGCAGCTACCTCGGGCAGGGGGGCTATGGCTACACCTTC.